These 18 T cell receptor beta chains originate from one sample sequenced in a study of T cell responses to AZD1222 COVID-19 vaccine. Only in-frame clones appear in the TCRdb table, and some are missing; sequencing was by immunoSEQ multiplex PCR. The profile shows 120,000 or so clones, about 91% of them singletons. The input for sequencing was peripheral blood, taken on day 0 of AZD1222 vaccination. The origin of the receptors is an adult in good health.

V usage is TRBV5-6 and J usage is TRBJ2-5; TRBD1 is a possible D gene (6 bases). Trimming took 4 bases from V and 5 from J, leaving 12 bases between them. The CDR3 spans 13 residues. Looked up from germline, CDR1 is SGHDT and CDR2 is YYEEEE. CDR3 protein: CASSQGGRETQYF. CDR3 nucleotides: TGTGCCAGCAGCCAAGGGGGTAGGGAGACCCAGTACTTC.

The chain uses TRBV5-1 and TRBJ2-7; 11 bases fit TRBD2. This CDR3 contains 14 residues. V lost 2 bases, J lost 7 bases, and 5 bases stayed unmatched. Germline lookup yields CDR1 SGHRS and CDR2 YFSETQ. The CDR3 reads CASSFTSGSGEQYF. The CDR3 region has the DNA TGCGCCAGCAGCTTTACTAGCGGGAGTGGAGAGCAGTACTTC.

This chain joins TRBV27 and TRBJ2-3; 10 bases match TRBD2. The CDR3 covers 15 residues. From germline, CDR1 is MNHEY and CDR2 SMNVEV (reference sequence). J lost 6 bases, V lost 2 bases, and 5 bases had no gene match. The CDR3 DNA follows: TGTGCCAGCAGTTTAATTTCTAGCGGGAGCGATACGCAGTATTTT. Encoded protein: CASSLISSGSDTQYF.

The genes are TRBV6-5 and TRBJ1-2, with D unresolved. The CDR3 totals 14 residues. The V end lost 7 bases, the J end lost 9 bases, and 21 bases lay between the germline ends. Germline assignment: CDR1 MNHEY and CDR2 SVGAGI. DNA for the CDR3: TGTGCCAGCAAGGGAGCCCAGGCTGGCCGACGCTACACCTTC. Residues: CASKGAQAGRRYTF.

CDR3 in amino acids: CASSRGPQETQYF. DNA of the CDR3: TGTGCCAGCAGCCGTGGCCCCCAAGAGACCCAGTACTTC. The rearrangement uses TRBV7-2 and TRBJ2-5; D remains unclear. Germline CDR1 SGHTA, CDR2 FQGNSA. This CDR3 has 13 residues. V lost 5 bases to trimming and J lost 1 base, with 8 bases between them.

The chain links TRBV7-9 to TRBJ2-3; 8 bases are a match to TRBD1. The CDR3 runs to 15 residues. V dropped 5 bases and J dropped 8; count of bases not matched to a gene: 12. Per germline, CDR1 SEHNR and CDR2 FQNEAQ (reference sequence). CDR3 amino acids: CASSRPGQERATQYF. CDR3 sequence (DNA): TGTGCCAGCAGCCGTCCGGGACAGGAGAGAGCTACGCAGTATTTT.

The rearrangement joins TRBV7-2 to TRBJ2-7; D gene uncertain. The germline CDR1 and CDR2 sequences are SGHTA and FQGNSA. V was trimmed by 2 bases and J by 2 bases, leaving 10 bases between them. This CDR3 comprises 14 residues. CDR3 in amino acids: CASSLIGSPYEQYF. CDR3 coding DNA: TGTGCCAGCAGCTTAATTGGCAGCCCCTACGAGCAGTACTTC.

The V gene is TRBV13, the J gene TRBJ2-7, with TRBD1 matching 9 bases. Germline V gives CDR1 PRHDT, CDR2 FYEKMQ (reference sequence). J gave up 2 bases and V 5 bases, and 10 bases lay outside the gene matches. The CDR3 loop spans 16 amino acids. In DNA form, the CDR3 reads TGTGCCAGCAGCCCATTCACAGGGGGCCTTGCCTACGAGCAGTACTTC. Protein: CASSPFTGGLAYEQYF.

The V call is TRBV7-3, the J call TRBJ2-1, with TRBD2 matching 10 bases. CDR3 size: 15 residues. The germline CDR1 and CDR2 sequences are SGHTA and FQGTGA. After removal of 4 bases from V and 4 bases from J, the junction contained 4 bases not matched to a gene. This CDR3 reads CASSSAGGTYNEQFF. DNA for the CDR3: TGTGCCAGCAGCTCAGCGGGAGGGACTTACAATGAGCAGTTCTTC.

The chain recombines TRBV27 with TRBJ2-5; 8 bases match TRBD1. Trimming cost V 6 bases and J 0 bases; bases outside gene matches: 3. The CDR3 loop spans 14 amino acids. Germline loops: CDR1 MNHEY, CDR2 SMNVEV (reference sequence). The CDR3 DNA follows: TGTGCCAGCAGCCTGACAGGGGACCAAGAGACCCAGTACTTC. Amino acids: CASSLTGDQETQYF.

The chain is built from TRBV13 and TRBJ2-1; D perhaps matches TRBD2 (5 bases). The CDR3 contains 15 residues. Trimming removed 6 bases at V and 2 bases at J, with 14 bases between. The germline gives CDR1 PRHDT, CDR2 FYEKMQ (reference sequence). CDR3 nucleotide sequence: TGTGCCAGCAGACCCTCAAGCGGACCCTACAATGAGCAGTTCTTC. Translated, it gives CASRPSSGPYNEQFF.

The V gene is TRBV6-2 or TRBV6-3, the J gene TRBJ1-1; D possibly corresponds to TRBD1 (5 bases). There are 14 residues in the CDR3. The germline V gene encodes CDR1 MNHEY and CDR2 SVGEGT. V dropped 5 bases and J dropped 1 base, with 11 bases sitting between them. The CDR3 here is CASSPGIPNTEAFF. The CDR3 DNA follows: TGTGCCAGCAGTCCAGGGATTCCGAACACTGAAGCTTTCTTT.

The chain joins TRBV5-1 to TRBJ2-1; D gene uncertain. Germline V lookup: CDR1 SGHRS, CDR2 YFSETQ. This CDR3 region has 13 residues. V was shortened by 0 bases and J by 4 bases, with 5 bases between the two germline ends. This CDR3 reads CASSLGQYNEQFF. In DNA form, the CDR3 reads TGCGCCAGCAGCTTGGGGCAGTACAATGAGCAGTTCTTC.

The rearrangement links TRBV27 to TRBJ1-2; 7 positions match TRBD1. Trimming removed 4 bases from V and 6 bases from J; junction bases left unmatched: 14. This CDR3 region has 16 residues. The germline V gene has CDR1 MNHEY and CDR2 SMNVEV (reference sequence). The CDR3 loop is CASSSRPRGRDNGYTF. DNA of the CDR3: TGTGCCAGCAGTTCCCGGCCAAGGGGGCGCGATAATGGCTACACCTTC.

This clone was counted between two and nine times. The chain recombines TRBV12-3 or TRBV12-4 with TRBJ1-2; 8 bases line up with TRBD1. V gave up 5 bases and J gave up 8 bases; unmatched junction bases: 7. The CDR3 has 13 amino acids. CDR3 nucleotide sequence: TGTGCCAGCAGTAGAGGACAGGGTGACGGCTACACCTTC. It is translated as CASSRGQGDGYTF.

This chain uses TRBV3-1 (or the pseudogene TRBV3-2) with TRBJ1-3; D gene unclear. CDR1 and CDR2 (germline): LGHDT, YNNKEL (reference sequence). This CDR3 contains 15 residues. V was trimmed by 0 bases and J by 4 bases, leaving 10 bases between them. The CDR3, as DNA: TGTGCCAGCAGCCAAGATCCCGGACGAGGAAACACCATATATTTT. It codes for CASSQDPGRGNTIYF.

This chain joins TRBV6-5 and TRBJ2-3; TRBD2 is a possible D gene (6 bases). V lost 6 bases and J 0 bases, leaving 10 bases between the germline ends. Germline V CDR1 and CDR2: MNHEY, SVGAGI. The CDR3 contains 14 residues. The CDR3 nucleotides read TGTGCCAGCAGACCCAGCGGGAGCACAGATACGCAGTATTTT. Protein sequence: CASRPSGSTDTQYF.

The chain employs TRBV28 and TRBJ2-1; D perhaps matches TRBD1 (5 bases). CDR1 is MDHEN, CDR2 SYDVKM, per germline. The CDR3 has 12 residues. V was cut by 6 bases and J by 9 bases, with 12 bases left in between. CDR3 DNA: TGTGCCAGCAGCGTCCTCAGGGTTGAGCAGTTCTTC. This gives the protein CASSVLRVEQFF.